The 24 T cell receptor beta chains in this list originate from one sample, sequenced in a study of cytomegalovirus exposure and HLA in healthy donors. With 60 Vbeta and 13 Jbeta primers, the PCR was carried out. Using immunoSEQ multiplex PCR, the repertoire was profiled, and TCRdb retains in-frame clones only, with some absent. This table has under 110,000 clones, 65% to 75% appearing once. Sequencing was performed on PBMCs. Receptor source: a woman aged 40 to 50 in good health and CMV-seronegative.

This clone occurred once. V is TRBV14 and J is TRBJ2-1, with 9 bases lining up with TRBD2. CDR3 length: 20 residues. V shed 0 bases and J 5 bases; nucleotides not matched to a gene: 17. The germline V gene encodes CDR1 SGHDN and CDR2 FVKESK. The CDR3 spells CASSQDKAPSASGVDNEQFF. CDR3 nucleotides: TGTGCCAGCAGCCAAGATAAGGCCCCGTCGGCTAGCGGGGTGGACAATGAGCAGTTCTTC.

This rearrangement joins TRBV7-2 to TRBJ2-2; 8 positions agree with TRBD2. The CDR3 runs to 14 residues. V shed 9 bases and J 5 bases; nucleotides not matched to a gene: 8. CDR1 SGHTA and CDR2 FQGNSA come from the germline V gene. CDR3 nucleotide sequence: TGTGCCAGTACACTCGGGGGGGCGACCGGGGAGCTGTTTTTT. Protein product: CASTLGGATGELFF.

The CDR3 here is CASSLRQGPNEQYF. The DNA for the CDR3 is TGCGCCAGCAGCTTGAGGCAGGGGCCCAACGAGCAGTACTTC. V is TRBV5-1 and J is TRBJ2-5, with TRBD1 as a possible D gene (6 bases). The end of the DNA fits TRBJ2-7 better, so the J call may be wrong. Germline CDR1 reads SGHRS; CDR2 reads YFSETQ. This CDR3 region has 14 residues.

With regard to this clone: Its ends do not fully match the called genes, so a read error is possible. The rearrangement links TRBV7-2 to TRBJ2-5, with D perhaps TRBD1 (5 bases). Germline values: CDR1 SGHTA, CDR2 FQGNSA. This CDR3 has 16 residues. The chain's CDR3 is CASSLQGSPLQGTQYF. CDR3 in DNA: TGTGCCAGCAGCTTACAGGGCTCCCCGCTCCAAGGGACCCAGTACTTC. The full variable domain, with the rest looked up from reference TRBV7-2 and TRBJ2-5, is GAGVSQSPSNKVTEKGKDVELRCDPISGHTALYWYRQSLGQGLEFLIYFQGNSAPDKSGLPSDRFSAERTGGSVSTLTIQRTQQEDSAVYLCASSLQGSPLQGTQYFGPGTRLLVL.

The chain carries TRBV19 and TRBJ2-4; 8 bases line up with TRBD1. The CDR3 length is 16 residues. Per the germline V gene, CDR1 is LNHDA and CDR2 is SQIVND (reference sequence). J was trimmed by 4 bases and V by 5 bases; bases with no gene match: 10. CDR3 protein: CASSPPMDRAKNIQYF. In DNA form, the CDR3 reads TGTGCCAGTAGTCCCCCCATGGACAGGGCAAAAAACATTCAGTACTTC.

Turning to this clone: Without the conserved terminal phenylalanine or tryptophan, this CDR3 likely stems from a read error. J is TRBJ1-1 and V is TRBV7-9; D might be TRBD1 (6 bases). V was cut by 5 bases and J by 4 bases, with 14 bases left in between. This CDR3 has 14 amino acids. Germline CDR1 is SEHNR and CDR2 is FQNEAQ (reference sequence). The CDR3 bases are TGTGCCAGCAGCCAGGGACAACAAATCACTGAAGCTTTCTCT. It specifies CASSQGQQITEAFS.

This clone is a singleton in its sample. The V call is TRBV30, the J call TRBJ2-5, with 8 nucleotides matching TRBD2. The CDR3 is made up of 15 amino acids. Germline values: CDR1 GTSNPN, CDR2 SVGIG (reference sequence). Trimming took 4 bases from V and 4 from J; bases not matched to a gene: 11. The CDR3 nucleotides read TGTGCCTGGAAGGGAAGCGGGAGTGCCCGAGAGACCCAGTACTTC. It is translated as CAWKGSGSARETQYF.

This clone showed up just a few times. The rearrangement uses TRBV9 and TRBJ1-4; 9 nucleotides line up with TRBD1. The CDR3 runs 18 residues. Looked up from germline, CDR1 is SGDLS and CDR2 is YYNGEE. Trimming cost V 4 bases and J 8 bases; bases outside gene matches: 18. DNA of the CDR3: TGTGCCAGCAGCCCGACACAGGGGGCGGGGAGGGGAAACGAAAAACTGTTTTTT. This codes for CASSPTQGAGRGNEKLFF.

The chain carries TRBV6-5 and TRBJ2-1, with TRBD2 matching over 7 bases. The CDR3 is 16 residues long. V lost 2 bases, J lost 9 bases, and 13 bases stayed unmatched. Germline CDR1 and CDR2: MNHEY and SVGAGI. CDR3 amino acids: CASSYLGRAPGGEQFF. DNA for the CDR3: TGTGCCAGCAGTTACCTGGGAAGGGCTCCGGGGGGTGAGCAGTTCTTC.

The sample holds one count of this clone. The V call is TRBV18, the J call TRBJ2-2; no reliable D call. Trimming took 6 bases from V and 0 from J, leaving 8 bases between them. The CDR3 runs to 14 residues. The germline CDR1 and CDR2 sequences are KGHSH and LQKENI. CDR3 in amino acids: CASSQTPNTGELFF. DNA for the CDR3: TGTGCCAGCTCCCAAACTCCGAACACCGGGGAGCTGTTTTTT.

The V call is TRBV15, the J call TRBJ2-7, with TRBD1 matching over 8 bases. The CDR3 runs to 15 residues. V was pared by 3 bases and J by 1 base, with 5 bases of the junction left unmatched. CDR1 and CDR2 from the germline V gene are LNHNV and YYDKDF (reference sequence). The CDR3 nucleotides are TGTGCCACCAGCAGTGGACAGGGTCCTTCCTACGAGCAGTACTTC. The encoded protein is CATSSGQGPSYEQYF.

The CDR3 loop is CASSVLGGLAGVDPGANVLTF. The CDR3 nucleotides read TGTGCCAGCAGCGTATTGGGAGGACTAGCGGGGGTGGATCCTGGGGCCAACGTCCTGACTTTC. V and J are TRBV9 and TRBJ2-6; 13 bases are a match to TRBD2. Germline V lookup: CDR1 SGDLS, CDR2 YYNGEE. CDR3 length: 21 residues. V lost 1 base to trimming and J lost 2 bases; unmatched junction nucleotides: 12. Variable domain in full (rest from reference TRBV9 and TRBJ2-6): DSGVTQTPKHLITATGQRVTLRCSPRSGDLSVYWYQQSLDQGLQFLIQYYNGEERAKGNILERFSAQQFPDLHSELNLSSLELGDSALYFCASSVLGGLAGVDPGANVLTFGAGSRLTVL.

The chain employs TRBV30 and TRBJ2-3; TRBD2 might be the D (6 bases). Germline assignment: CDR1 GTSNPN and CDR2 SVGIG (reference sequence). There are 14 residues in the CDR3. V lost 4 bases to trimming and J lost 2 bases, with 13 bases between them. The DNA for the CDR3 is TGTGCCTGGAAGGTTAGCGGAAACACAGATACGCAGTATTTT. Amino acids: CAWKVSGNTDTQYF.

The CDR3 sequence is CAWSTRNIQYF. In DNA form, the CDR3 reads TGTGCCTGGAGTACCCGGAACATTCAGTACTTC. The V call is TRBV30, the J call TRBJ2-4; D is unclear. This CDR3 has 11 residues. The V end lost 2 bases, the J end lost 7 bases, and 6 bases lay between the germline ends. Germline-derived CDR1 and CDR2 are GTSNPN and SVGIG (reference sequence). Complete variable domain (other parts from reference TRBV30 and TRBJ2-4): SQTIHQWPATLVQPVGSPLSLECTVEGTSNPNLYWYRQAAGRGLQLLFYSVGIGQISSEVPQNLSASRPQDRQFILSSKKLLLSDSGFYLCAWSTRNIQYFGAGTRLSVL.

This clone showed up just a few times. The chain joins TRBV9 to TRBJ1-3; D remains unclear. This CDR3 is 14 amino acids long. Germline CDR1 reads SGDLS; CDR2 reads YYNGEE. The V and J ends lost 0 bases and 0 bases respectively, with 4 bases between them. Here the CDR3 DNA reads TGTGCCAGCAGCGTAGCGAGCTCTGGAAACACCATATATTTT. It specifies CASSVASSGNTIYF.

V gene TRBV28 combines with J gene TRBJ2-7; 9 positions match TRBD1. The CDR3 totals 13 residues. V was pared by 8 bases and J by 2 bases, with 4 bases of the junction left unmatched. Germline V lookup: CDR1 MDHEN, CDR2 SYDVKM. CDR3: CASDRGETYEQYF. CDR3 in DNA: TGTGCCAGCGACAGGGGGGAGACCTACGAGCAGTACTTC.

CDR3 nucleotide sequence: TGTGCCAGCAGCAAGAACCGCGGGAATGAAAAACTGTTTTTT. As protein: CASSKNRGNEKLFF. This chain joins TRBV27 and TRBJ1-4, with D hard to call. The CDR3 is 14 residues long. V was clipped by 6 bases and J by 5 bases, with 13 bases between them. Germline assignment: CDR1 MNHEY and CDR2 SMNVEV (reference sequence).

The V and J genes are TRBV19 and TRBJ2-1; 12 bases are shared with TRBD2. V was pared by 3 bases and J by 1 base, with 1 base of the junction left unmatched. Germline CDR1 is LNHDA and CDR2 is SQIVND (reference sequence). This CDR3 has 16 amino acids. In DNA, the CDR3 is TGTGCCAGTAGTATCGGACTAGCGGGGTCCTACAATGAGCAGTTCTTC. The encoded protein is CASSIGLAGSYNEQFF.

The chain combines TRBV27 with TRBJ2-7, with D possibly matching TRBD2 (6 bases). CDR1 and CDR2 from the germline V gene are MNHEY and SMNVEV (reference sequence). This CDR3 is built from 14 residues. With 4 bases removed from V and 9 bases from J, the gap between germline ends came to 19 bases. Here the CDR3 DNA reads TGTGCCAGCAGTTCGTGGGGGGACCCTCGCGGGCAGTACTTC. Translation: CASSSWGDPRGQYF.

The rearrangement links TRBV5-1 to TRBJ2-3; 8 nucleotides agree with TRBD2. The CDR3 runs to 15 residues. Unmatched junction bases numbered 5, after V lost 2 bases and J lost 3 bases. Germline V gene lookup returns CDR1 SGHRS and CDR2 YFSETQ. The CDR3 sequence is CASSFRGGLTDTQYF. DNA of the CDR3: TGCGCCAGCAGCTTTCGGGGGGGGCTTACAGATACGCAGTATTTT.

The V and J genes are TRBV5-1 and TRBJ2-5, with D unresolved. From germline, CDR1 is SGHRS and CDR2 YFSETQ. The CDR3 covers 13 residues. Trimming removed 0 bases at V and 5 bases at J, with 8 bases between. CDR3 in amino acids: CASSLAGRETQYF. CDR3 DNA sequence: TGCGCCAGCAGCTTGGCGGGTCGGGAGACCCAGTACTTC.

This clone was detected only a few times. This chain uses TRBV7-2 with TRBJ2-5; D is possibly TRBD1 (5 bases). The ends were cut back, 3 bases at V and 1 base at J, with 9 bases in the middle. The CDR3 spans 14 residues. Germline CDR1 SGHTA, CDR2 FQGNSA. CDR3 bases: TGTGCCAGCAGCTTCGGACATTCCCAAGAGACCCAGTACTTC. Its protein product is CASSFGHSQETQYF. Combining the CDR3 with reference TRBV7-2 and TRBJ2-5 gives the whole variable domain GAGVSQSPSNKVTEKGKDVELRCDPISGHTALYWYRQSLGQGLEFLIYFQGNSAPDKSGLPSDRFSAERTGGSVSTLTIQRTQQEDSAVYLCASSFGHSQETQYFGPGTRLLVL.

The chain couples TRBV6-1 to TRBJ1-3, with D hard to call. Germline V gene lookup returns CDR1 MNHNS and CDR2 SASEGT. This CDR3 is built from 15 residues. Trimming stripped 5 bases from V and 4 bases from J, with 15 bases between. The CDR3, as DNA: TGTGCCAGCAGTCCAAATGCGGATTTCGGAAACACCATATATTTT. Translated: CASSPNADFGNTIYF.

V and J are TRBV6-1 and TRBJ2-3; D is uncertain. CDR1 is MNHNS and CDR2 is SASEGT in the germline V gene. V was trimmed by 5 bases and J by 6 bases, leaving 6 bases between them. There are 11 residues in the CDR3. CDR3 region: CASSPADTQYF. The CDR3, as DNA: TGTGCCAGCAGTCCCGCGGATACGCAGTATTTT.